The present entry profiles one T cell receptor (beta chain) with its context. This specimen belongs to a study of beta chain features in type 1 diabetes. This CDR3 region has 15 residues. V was trimmed by 2 bases and J by 5 bases, leaving 10 bases between them. Germline V gene lookup returns CDR1 MNHEY and CDR2 SVGAGI. The isolated RNA, all of it, was reverse transcribed, so expressed TCRB transcripts were what got sequenced. TCRdb keeps only in-frame clones here, not all; method: immunoSEQ multiplex PCR. The table has approximately 170,000 clones, approximately 9.9% seen once. V gene TRBV6-5 combines with J gene TRBJ1-6; the D gene is possibly TRBD1 (5 bases). Sequenced material: central memory CD4+ T cells from blood. This TCR was sampled from a woman aged 18-29 years in good health. The CDR3 DNA reads as TGTGCCAGCAGTTACAAGGGGCCGGATAATTCACCCCTCCACTTT. It translates to CASSYKGPDNSPLHF.